Listed below are T cell receptor beta chains from one sample, sequenced in a study of CD8 T cells in Susac syndrome. Each CDR3 protein gets one entry after TCRdb re-called the immunoSEQ multiplex PCR reads with MiXCR. The sample records about 150,000 distinct CDR3 sequences, approximately 95% being singletons. Material for sequencing was CD4+ T cells from PBMCs. Receptors originate from a human donor with Susac syndrome. The CDR3 runs from the conserved cysteine through the conserved F or W. A D gene is named only where the DNA matches it firmly. The size of a clone is reported for some rows only, either as once, few or many, or as a class for expanded clones.

TRBV25-1,TRBJ1-1,NA,NA,CASSEGLPSEAFF,TGTGCCAGCAGTGAGGGCCTCCCGTCTGAAGCTTTCTTT
TRBV5-1,TRBJ1-5,NA,NA,CASSLGGPWSNQPQHF,TGCGCCAGCAGCTTGGGAGGGCCGTGGAGCAATCAGCCCCAGCATTTT
TRBV3-1,TRBJ2-7,once,TRBD2,CASSPLTSGGTYEQYF,TGTGCCAGCAGCCCCTTGACTAGCGGGGGGACCTACGAGCAGTACTTC
TRBV4-2,TRBJ2-2,NA,NA,CASSQESSAGELFF,TGTGCCAGCAGCCAAGAGTCCTCGGCCGGGGAGCTGTTTTTT
TRBV7-2,TRBJ2-1,NA,NA,CASSLPGGAYNEQFF,TGTGCCAGCAGCTTACCCGGGGGAGCCTACAATGAGCAGTTCTTC
TRBV3-1,TRBJ2-3,NA,NA,CASSDGRGDTQYF,TGTGCCAGCAGCGACGGGAGAGGAGATACGCAGTATTTT
TRBV5-1,TRBJ2-1,NA,NA,CASSPKNGAYNEQFF,TGCGCCAGCAGCCCTAAGAATGGAGCCTACAATGAGCAGTTCTTC
TRBV12-3/TRBV12-4,TRBJ2-1,NA,NA,CASSLVGKGYNEQFF,TGTGCCAGCAGTTTAGTTGGAAAGGGCTACAATGAGCAGTTCTTC
TRBV6-2/TRBV6-3,TRBJ2-3,NA,NA,CASSSPTRTRTDTQYF,TGTGCCAGCAGTTCACCGACTAGAACCCGCACAGATACGCAGTATTTT
TRBV29-1,TRBJ2-7,NA,TRBD1,CSVGDSYEQYF,TGCAGCGTCGGGGACAGCTACGAGCAGTACTTC
TRBV2,TRBJ2-5,NA,TRBD2,CASRAGLAGDQETQYF,TGTGCCAGTCGAGCAGGACTAGCGGGGGATCAAGAGACCCAGTACTTC
TRBV15,TRBJ1-5,once,NA,CATSRGLTDGINQPQHF,TGTGCCACCAGCAGGGGGCTGACAGACGGAATTAATCAGCCCCAGCATTTT
TRBV29-1,TRBJ2-5,NA,NA,CSVELAEETQYF,TGCAGCGTTGAACTAGCCGAAGAGACCCAGTACTTC
TRBV7-3,TRBJ2-3,NA,NA,CASSLSKLTDTQYF,TGTGCCAGCAGCCTCAGTAAACTCACAGATACGCAGTATTTT
TRBV10-2,TRBJ2-5,NA,NA,CASSGVAAQETQYF,TGCGCCAGCAGTGGCGTAGCGGCACAAGAGACCCAGTACTTC
TRBV7-2,TRBJ2-7,NA,NA,CASSSAQRGEQYF,TGTGCCAGCAGCTCGGCTCAACGTGGCGAGCAGTACTTC
TRBV29-1,TRBJ2-7,once,NA,CSVRQRSYEQYF,TGCAGCGTCCGACAGCGCTCCTACGAGCAGTACTTC
TRBV3-1,TRBJ2-5,NA,TRBD2,CASSPVPTFSGGFQETQYF,TGTGCCAGCAGCCCAGTTCCCACCTTTAGCGGGGGTTTCCAAGAGACCCAGTACTTC
TRBV7-9,TRBJ2-7,NA,NA,CASSLDPHEQYF,TGTGCCAGCAGCTTAGATCCCCACGAGCAGTACTTC
TRBV6-2/TRBV6-3,TRBJ2-5,NA,TRBD1,CASRRPGQGYQETQYF,TGTGCCAGCAGGAGACCGGGACAGGGATACCAAGAGACCCAGTACTTC
TRBV5-1,TRBJ1-1,once,TRBD1,CASSLVQGENTEAFF,TGCGCCAGCAGCTTGGTACAGGGGGAGAACACTGAAGCTTTCTTT
TRBV5-4,TRBJ2-7,NA,NA,CASSLARLSAGEQYF,TGTGCCAGCAGCTTGGCCAGACTGAGCGCGGGAGAGCAGTACTTC
TRBV12-3/TRBV12-4,TRBJ2-7,NA,NA,CASSGTTYEQYF,TGTGCCAGCAGTGGGACCACCTACGAGCAGTACTTC
TRBV6-5,TRBJ2-6,NA,NA,CASRQLNWGGNVLTF,TGTGCCAGCAGGCAGTTGAATTGGGGTGGCAACGTCCTGACTTTC
TRBV10-3,TRBJ1-3,NA,NA,CAVTATSSGNTIYF,TGTGCGGTTACCGCGACTTCCTCTGGAAACACCATATATTTT
TRBV19,TRBJ2-5,NA,TRBD2,CASSPSTSGGAEETQYF,TGTGCCAGTAGTCCCTCGACTAGCGGGGGGGCCGAGGAGACCCAGTACTTC
TRBV20-1,TRBJ1-1,NA,NA,CSAEGLTEAFF,TGCAGTGCTGAAGGACTCACTGAAGCTTTCTTT
TRBV5-1,TRBJ1-1,NA,NA,CASSFGLDLTNTEAFF,TGCGCCAGCAGCTTTGGCCTGGACCTGACGAACACTGAAGCTTTCTTT
TRBV9,TRBJ1-2,NA,TRBD1,CASSPGTVRNGYTF,TGTGCCAGCAGCCCTGGGACAGTGAGGAATGGCTACACCTTC